The 9 T cell receptor beta chains below all came from one sample that was sequenced in a study of T cell repertoires in cytomegalovirus infection. No antigen is known for these receptors. TCRdb re-called the reads with MiXCR, one entry per CDR3 protein. The table has around 750,000 distinct CDR3 sequences, approximately 29% seen once; the top ten hold around 11%. Specimen: cultured CD8+ T cells from PBMCs, collected from culture after CMV antigen stimulation. These receptors were taken from a human donor in good health (CMV status not recorded). Some clones in this sample may be carry-over from other donors' samples.

This clonotype was detected a few times. V gene TRBV25-1 combines with J gene TRBJ2-1, with D perhaps matching TRBD1 (5 bases). V was pared by 7 bases and J by 7 bases, with 11 bases between. The CDR3 totals 12 residues. CDR1 is MGHDK and CDR2 is SYGVNS in the germline V gene. CDR3 DNA sequence: TGTGCCAGCACCACGACAGAGAATGAGCAGTTCTTC. Its translation: CASTTTENEQFF.

The chain employs TRBV15 and TRBJ2-3, with D possibly called TRBD1 or TRBD2 (5 bases each). V shed 0 bases and J shed 4 bases, with 11 bases lying between them. Germline V gene data show CDR1 as LNHNV and CDR2 as YYDKDF (reference sequence). The CDR3 length is 15 residues. The CDR3 protein is CATSRDRGAADTQYF. As DNA, the CDR3 is TGTGCCACCAGCAGAGATCGAGGGGCCGCAGATACGCAGTATTTT.

This clonotype showed up just once. CDR3 nucleotides: TGTGCCAGCAGCTTAGGGGACAGGGGGTCCTACAATGAGCAGTTCTTC. This encodes CASSLGDRGSYNEQFF. The chain recombines TRBV11-3 with TRBJ2-1; 11 nucleotides match TRBD1. This CDR3 is built from 16 residues. Germline V gene lookup returns CDR1 SGHNT and CDR2 YENEEA. V was clipped by 1 base and J by 1 base; unmatched bases: 0.

CDR3 residues: CAISDRDNEQFF. The CDR3 DNA is TGTGCCATCAGTGACAGGGACAATGAGCAGTTCTTC. The V and J genes are TRBV10-3 and TRBJ2-1; weak D call: TRBD1 (5 bases). CDR1 and CDR2 (germline): ENHRY, SYGVKD. The length of the CDR3 is 12 residues. Trimming took off 3 bases at V and 5 bases at J, with 5 bases between the two ends.

A word on this clonotype: Relative to the germline gene, one junction end is altered; a read error may explain this. The chain is built from TRBV19 and TRBJ2-1; 7 nucleotides agree with TRBD2. CDR3 length equals 14 residues. Germline CDR1 reads LNHDA; CDR2 reads SQIVND (reference sequence). The CDR3 protein is CVSTAGNFYNEQFF. DNA for the CDR3: TGTGTCAGTACAGCGGGAAACTTCTACAATGAGCAGTTCTTC.

This clonotype was picked up a small number of times. The chain combines TRBV28 with TRBJ1-1, with TRBD1 identical over 7 bases. CDR1 and CDR2 from the germline V gene are MDHEN and SYDVKM. CDR3 length: 14 amino acids. V was clipped by 7 bases and J by 2 bases; unmatched bases: 7. The CDR3 loop is CASKRQGPNTEAFF. Written as DNA, the CDR3 is TGTGCCAGCAAACGACAGGGCCCTAACACTGAAGCTTTCTTT.

The chain joins TRBV10-3 to TRBJ2-2; possible D gene TRBD2, 6 bases. The CDR3 covers 16 residues. V lost 6 bases to trimming and J lost 2 bases, with 16 bases between them. The germline V gene encodes CDR1 ENHRY and CDR2 SYGVKD. This CDR3 is CAIRVAGTPNTGELFF. The CDR3 DNA reads TGTGCCATCAGGGTTGCGGGGACCCCAAACACCGGGGAGCTGTTTTTT.

There are a few counts of this clonotype. This chain uses TRBV7-9 with TRBJ2-4, with D unclear. V shed 7 bases and J shed 0 bases, with 10 bases lying between them. There are 14 residues in the CDR3. CDR1 is SEHNR, CDR2 FQNEAQ, per germline (reference sequence). CDR3 amino acids: CASTQTLAKNIQYF. The CDR3 DNA sequence: TGTGCCAGCACCCAGACCCTAGCCAAAAACATTCAGTACTTC.

This clonotype was counted a few times. The genes are TRBV15 and TRBJ1-5, with D possibly being TRBD1 (6 bases). In germline, CDR1 is LNHNV, CDR2 YYDKDF (reference sequence). The germline V and J ends were trimmed by 8 bases and 0 bases, with 11 bases remaining between them. The CDR3 loop spans 14 amino acids. The CDR3 DNA follows: TGTGCCACCGAGGGGGTTTATAGCAATCAGCCCCAGCATTTT. Translation: CATEGVYSNQPQHF.